The rows below give T cell receptor beta chains drawn from one sample of a study of cytomegalovirus exposure and HLA in healthy donors. The protocol was immunoSEQ multiplex PCR, while the TCRdb copy is restricted to in-frame clones and leaves out a portion. The sample carries about 190,000 clones, 65% to 80% recorded once. Sequenced: PBMCs. These receptors were taken from a woman aged 40-49 years in good health and CMV-seronegative. Each CDR3 is given with its conserved first and last residue. D genes are given only for firm matches. Size tells how often a clone was seen (once, few, many) or the class of an expanded clone, and some rows leave it out.

>14|NA|TRBD1|TRBJ1-6|TRBV5-1
TGCGCCAGCAGCGCGGGACAGGGGGATTCACCCCTCCACTTT
CASSAGQGDSPLHF
>16|NA|TRBD1|TRBJ2-7|TRBV7-9
TGTGCCAGCAGCCCCCCCAGGGGGTCCAGCTCCTACGAGCAGTACTTC
CASSPPRGSSSYEQYF
>11|NA|NA|TRBJ1-2|TRBV29-1
TGCAGCACTAAAGGAGTAGAAGGCTACACCTTC
CSTKGVEGYTF
>15|NA|NA|TRBJ2-5|TRBV11-2
TGTGCCAGCAGCTTAGTTGTAACAGCCCAAGAGACCCAGTACTTC
CASSLVVTAQETQYF
>14|NA|NA|TRBJ1-1|TRBV7-9
TGTGCCAGCAGCTTACAGGGGAGTAACACTGAAGCTTTCTTT
CASSLQGSNTEAFF
>17|once|NA|TRBJ1-1|TRBV7-2
TGTGCCAGCAGCTTAGCGCTAAACTCTTGGTCGAACACTGAAGCTTTCTTT
CASSLALNSWSNTEAFF
>17|NA|TRBD2|TRBJ2-3|TRBV9
TGTGCCAGCAGCCTACCGGGACTAGCGGGAAGTGGGGATACGCAGTATTTT
CASSLPGLAGSGDTQYF
>13|few|TRBD2|TRBJ2-4|TRBV5-6
TGTGCCAGCAGGCGCGCTGGGGGGGACATTCAGTACTTC
CASRRAGGDIQYF
>16|NA|NA|TRBJ1-2|TRBV14
TGTGCCAGCAGCCAAGATCTTTTAGGACTCGCCGGGGGCTACACCTTC
CASSQDLLGLAGGYTF
>14|NA|TRBD2|TRBJ2-7|TRBV6-5
TGTGCCAGCAGCCCCCTGGGGGGGTTGAGAGAGCAGTACTTC
CASSPLGGLREQYF
>16|NA|NA|TRBJ1-5|TRBV19
TGTGCCAGTAGTATACCGCGGCAGGGCGTAATTCAGCCCCAGCATTTT
CASSIPRQGVIQPQHF
>14|NA|NA|TRBJ2-7|TRBV7-9
TGTGCCAGCAGCGGAGACAGCATACCCTACGAGCAGTACTTC
CASSGDSIPYEQYF
>13|NA|TRBD1|TRBJ1-4|TRBV19
TGTGCCAGTGGGACAGGGTCTTTTGAAAAACTGTTTTTT
CASGTGSFEKLFF
>15|NA|TRBD2|TRBJ2-3|TRBV19
TGTGCCAGTAGTAGCCGACTAGCGGGGGAAGATACGCAGTATTTT
CASSSRLAGEDTQYF
>16|once|TRBD2|TRBJ2-1|TRBV6-5
TGTGCCAGCAGTTACAACCCTAGCGGGAGTTACAATGAGCAGTTCTTC
CASSYNPSGSYNEQFF
>15|NA|NA|TRBJ1-2|TRBV7-9
TGTGCCAGCAGCCTGACCGTGCCGACAGCTTCGGGCTACACCTTC
CASSLTVPTASGYTF
>18|NA|NA|TRBJ2-7|TRBV21-1
TGTGCCACCCGAGCGGACCCTAGCGGGAGGGCCGATGGCTACGAGCAGTACTTC
CATRADPSGRADGYEQYF
>16|few|NA|TRBJ2-1|TRBV29-1
TGCAGCGTTGAAGTATGGGCTCGTCGCGGGTTCAATGAGCAGTTCTTC
CSVEVWARRGFNEQFF
>13|NA|TRBD2|TRBJ2-5|TRBV7-2
TGTGCCAGCAGCTCTAGCGGGAGAGAGACCCAGTACTTC
CASSSSGRETQYF
>13|NA|NA|TRBJ1-1|TRBV5-4
TGTGCCAGCAGCTTTTCAAACAGACATGAAGCTTTCTTT
CASSFSNRHEAFF
>13|NA|TRBD1|TRBJ1-4|TRBV6-1
TGTGCCAGCCTCAGGGGGCTTGGTGAAAAACTGTTTTTT
CASLRGLGEKLFF
>14|NA|NA|TRBJ2-7|TRBV30
TGTGCCTGGAGTAAAGGACAGCTCGATGGCGAGCAGTACTTC
CAWSKGQLDGEQYF
>12|NA|NA|TRBJ1-1|TRBV29-1
TGCAGCGTTGACCCCGGGACTTTTGAAGCTTTCTTT
CSVDPGTFEAFF
>11|NA|NA|TRBJ2-1|TRBV20-1
TGCAGTGCTAGACCCCGAGGTGAGCAGTTCTTC
CSARPRGEQFF
>17|NA|TRBD1|TRBJ2-3|TRBV11-2
TGTGCCAGCAGCTTAGGGAGGACAGGCATTAGCACAGATACGCAGTATTTT
CASSLGRTGISTDTQYF
>15|NA|TRBD1|TRBJ1-1|TRBV4-1
TGCGCCAGCAGCCCCGGACAGGGCTTGAACACTGAAGCTTTCTTT
CASSPGQGLNTEAFF
>17|NA|NA|TRBJ2-2|TRBV27
TGTGCCAGCAGTTTCGACAGGACACAAGGGGCATCCGGGGAGCTGTTTTTT
CASSFDRTQGASGELFF
>14|NA|TRBD1|TRBJ2-5|TRBV7-3
TGTGCCAGCAGCCTGGGACAGCCCAAAGAGACCCAGTACTTC
CASSLGQPKETQYF
>16|NA|NA|TRBJ2-1|TRBV5-4
TGTGCCAGCAGCTGGGGAGGCCGGGGAGGATACAATGAGCAGTTCTTC
CASSWGGRGGYNEQFF
>15|NA|NA|TRBJ1-1|TRBV9
TGTGCCAGCAGCGTAGAGTATGGGGGGAGGACTGAAGCTTTCTTT
CASSVEYGGRTEAFF
>12|NA|TRBD1|TRBJ1-2|TRBV19
TGTGCCAGCGCAGGGACAGGACATGGCTACACCTTC
CASAGTGHGYTF
>14|NA|TRBD2|TRBJ2-1|TRBV5-1
TGCGCCAGCAGCTTAGCGGGAGTAGCTAATGAGCAGTTCTTC
CASSLAGVANEQFF
>13|few|NA|TRBJ1-1|TRBV2
TGTGCCAGCACAGCACAGATGAACACTGAAGCTTTCTTT
CASTAQMNTEAFF
>17|NA|TRBD2|TRBJ2-2|TRBV18
TGTGCCAGCTCACCTCGGCCAACTAGCGGGAGCGGCGGGGAGCTGTTTTTT
CASSPRPTSGSGGELFF
>15|once|NA|TRBJ2-1|TRBV9
TGTGCCAGCAGCATCGCAGGGTCGGCCTACAATGAGCAGTTCTTC
CASSIAGSAYNEQFF
>13|NA|NA|TRBJ1-2|TRBV2
TGTGCCAGCATGCGGGGCACAAACTATGGCTACACCTTC
CASMRGTNYGYTF
>17|NA|NA|TRBJ2-3|TRBV10-2
TGCGCCAGCAGTGAGTCGACAATAGCGGCCTCCACAGATACGCAGTATTTT
CASSESTIAASTDTQYF
>16|NA|TRBD1|TRBJ1-4|TRBV4-1
TGCGCCAGCAGCCAGGGACAGGGGGCCGGTAGCGAAAAACTGTTTTTT
CASSQGQGAGSEKLFF
>15|NA|TRBD1|TRBJ1-1|TRBV5-5
TGTGCCAGCAGCGCAGGAGAGGGACAGCGCACTGAAGCTTTCTTT
CASSAGEGQRTEAFF
>15|NA|NA|TRBJ1-4|TRBV19
TGTGCCAGTCGGACAGTTCCGGCAACTAATGAAAAACTGTTTTTT
CASRTVPATNEKLFF
>15|once|NA|TRBJ2-1|TRBV5-8
TGTGCCAGCAACTTGGAAGAGAGCTCCTACAATGAGCAGTTCTTC
CASNLEESSYNEQFF
>18|NA|TRBD1|TRBJ2-6|TRBV13
TGTGCCAGCAGCTCGACAGGGGGCCCTAGCTCTGGGGCCAACGTCCTGACTTTC
CASSSTGGPSSGANVLTF
>13|NA|NA|TRBJ2-7|TRBV9
TGTGCCAGCAGCCCCAAAGTCTCCTACGAGCAGTACTTC
CASSPKVSYEQYF
>14|NA|TRBD1|TRBJ1-1|TRBV28
TGTGCCAGCAGTCCCTGGCAGGGGGCTGGTGAAGCTTTCTTT
CASSPWQGAGEAFF
>14|NA|NA|TRBJ1-5|TRBV19
TGTGCCAGTAGTTTTCCAGGCCTCTATCAGCCCCAGCATTTT
CASSFPGLYQPQHF
>13|NA|NA|TRBJ2-1|TRBV7-9
TGTGCCAGCAGCTTAGCGCCAGGGAATGAGCAGTTCTTC
CASSLAPGNEQFF
>17|NA|TRBD2|TRBJ2-5|TRBV4-2
TGTGCCAGCAGCCAAGGCATAACTAGCGGGATTAGAGAGACCCAGTACTTC
CASSQGITSGIRETQYF
>15|NA|TRBD2|TRBJ2-1|TRBV7-7
TGTGCCAGCAGCCCGGGACTAGCGGGAGTTTATGAGCAGTTCTTC
CASSPGLAGVYEQFF
>14|few|TRBD1|TRBJ1-5|TRBV6-1
TGTGCCAGCAGATCGACAGGGGGCGATCAGCCCCAGCATTTT
CASRSTGGDQPQHF
>15|once|TRBD2|TRBJ2-5|TRBV15
TGTGCCACCAGCACTGGCGGGAGTGGTGGAGAGACCCAGTACTTC
CATSTGGSGGETQYF
>16|NA|TRBD2|TRBJ2-3|TRBV25-1
TGTGCCAGCAGTGAGGGGACTAGCGGGAACACAGATACGCAGTATTTT
CASSEGTSGNTDTQYF
>15|NA|NA|TRBJ2-1|TRBV11-2
TGTGCCAGCAGCTTAGACGGGGTATCTGACAATGAGCAGTTCTTC
CASSLDGVSDNEQFF
>15|NA|NA|TRBJ2-1|TRBV19
TGTGCCAGTTCCTGGGACATTATAGGCTACAATGAGCAGTTCTTC
CASSWDIIGYNEQFF
>16|NA|TRBD1|TRBJ1-2|TRBV28
TGTGCCAGCAGTTCGATTACAGGGGGCTATGACTATGGCTACACCTTC
CASSSITGGYDYGYTF
>12|NA|NA|TRBJ1-1|TRBV5-6
TGTGCCAGCAGCTTTCTCAACACTGAAGCTTTCTTT
CASSFLNTEAFF
>13|NA|NA|TRBJ2-7|TRBV11-2
TGTGCCAGCAGCTTAAACAGGGTGGAGGAGCAGTACTTC
CASSLNRVEEQYF
>12|NA|NA|TRBJ1-1|TRBV30
TGTGCCTGTAACAGGGTGGGCACTGAAGCTTTCTTT
CACNRVGTEAFF
>16|NA|TRBD2|TRBJ2-2|TRBV9
TGTGCCAGCAGCCCGGGGGGAGCGGGAGGGACCGGGGAGCTGTTTTTT
CASSPGGAGGTGELFF
>13|NA|NA|TRBJ2-1|TRBV7-2
TGTGCCAGCAGCCCCGAGTGGTACAATGAGCAGTTCTTC
CASSPEWYNEQFF